The rows below give T cell receptor beta chains drawn from one sample of a study of T cells in Graves' hyperthyroidism and ophthalmopathy. TCRdb redid the calling of the multiplex PCR reads with MiXCR, one entry per CDR3 protein. This sample has about 350,000 distinct CDR3 sequences, with approximately 15% found just once. The source material was blood. All receptors come from a woman aged 25 to 39 with Graves' hyperthyroidism. CDR3s include the opening cysteine and the closing phenylalanine or tryptophan. The D gene is left open where the match is weak. Not every row has a clone size; where given, it reads once, few, many or a size class.

cdr3_aa	cdr3_nt	clone_size	v_call	j_call	d_call
CASSFLPRDVEKLFF	TGTGCCAGCAGCTTTCTCCCTCGGGATGTCGAAAAACTGTTTTTT	-	TRBV5-5	TRBJ1-4	-
CASSLGIYEQFF	TGTGCCAGCAGCCTCGGCATCTATGAGCAGTTCTTC	-	TRBV3-1	TRBJ2-1	-
CASSKDRANTEAFF	TGTGCCAGCAGCAAGGACAGGGCGAACACTGAAGCTTTCTTT	many	TRBV6-2/TRBV6-3	TRBJ1-1	TRBD1
CASSLGGTFKETQYF	TGTGCCAGCAGCTTAGGCGGGACCTTTAAAGAGACCCAGTACTTC	many	TRBV11-2	TRBJ2-5	-
CASSLLVAGTGNTEAFF	TGTGCCAGCAGTTTATTAGTCGCTGGGACGGGGAACACTGAAGCTTTCTTT	many	TRBV28	TRBJ1-1	-
CSVGRGESYEQYF	TGCAGCGTTGGAAGGGGGGAGTCCTACGAGCAGTACTTC	many	TRBV29-1	TRBJ2-7	-
CASSSLRLAGGPMAETQYF	TGTGCCAGCAGTTCCCTCCGACTAGCGGGAGGTCCCATGGCTGAGACCCAGTACTTC	many	TRBV28	TRBJ2-5	TRBD2
CSVGGSSYNEQFF	TGCAGCGTTGGCGGGAGCTCCTACAATGAGCAGTTCTTC	-	TRBV29-1	TRBJ2-1	TRBD2
CASSLPWTSGRTGELFF	TGTGCCAGCAGCTTACCTTGGACTAGCGGGAGGACCGGGGAGCTGTTTTTT	many	TRBV28	TRBJ2-2	TRBD2
CASTPGWEGTNYGYTF	TGTGCCAGCACCCCCGGCTGGGAGGGGACTAACTATGGCTACACCTTC	-	TRBV6-1	TRBJ1-2	-
CAWSVRQGYEQYF	TGTGCCTGGAGTGTACGGCAGGGCTACGAGCAGTACTTC	few	TRBV30	TRBJ2-7	-
CASSPGLVMNEQFF	TGTGCCAGCAGCCCGGGACTAGTAATGAATGAGCAGTTCTTC	many	TRBV6-1	TRBJ2-1	TRBD2
CASSYSNSMNTGELFF	TGTGCCAGCAGTTACTCGAACAGTATGAACACCGGGGAGCTGTTTTTT	many	TRBV6-6	TRBJ2-2	-
CASSLRTGKQPQHF	TGTGCCAGCAGCTTAAGGACAGGGAAGCAGCCCCAGCATTTT	many	TRBV5-6	TRBJ1-5	TRBD1
CAISPEVNTGELFF	TGTGCCATCAGCCCGGAAGTAAACACCGGGGAGCTGTTTTTT	few	TRBV10-3	TRBJ2-2	-
CASSQGGGSFYNSPLHF	TGCGCCAGCAGCCAAGGAGGGGGCTCCTTCTATAATTCACCCCTCCACTTT	-	TRBV4-1	TRBJ1-6	TRBD1
CASSSRSPLHF	TGTGCCAGCAGTTCGAGATCACCCCTCCACTTT	-	TRBV12-3/TRBV12-4	TRBJ1-6	-
CASSPSFGGELFF	TGTGCCAGCAGCCCGTCTTTTGGCGGGGAACTGTTCTTC	-	TRBV11-2	TRBJ2-1	-
CASSGEGPTGELFF	TGTGCCAGCAGTGGGGAGGGTCCCACCGGGGAGCTGTTTTTT	-	TRBV28	TRBJ2-2	TRBD2
CASSESRLASGQYF	TGTGCCAGCAGCGAGAGCCGACTAGCGAGCGGGCAGTACTTC	-	TRBV9	TRBJ2-7	TRBD2
CASSFSVDTQYF	TGTGCCAGCAGCTTTTCGGTGGATACGCAGTATTTT	many	TRBV7-9	TRBJ2-3	-
CAIRDSRYGAKNIQYF	TGTGCCATTCGGGACAGCCGTTATGGAGCCAAAAACATTCAGTACTTC	many	TRBV2	TRBJ2-4	TRBD1
CASTQGGNTLTDTQYF	TGTGCCAGCACCCAAGGGGGGAACACGCTCACAGATACGCAGTATTTT	few	TRBV28	TRBJ2-3	-
CSARRQGTNEQFF	TGCAGTGCTAGACGACAGGGGACGAATGAGCAGTTCTTC	-	TRBV20-1	TRBJ2-1	TRBD1
CASTQDRDQETQYF	TGTGCCAGCACCCAGGACAGGGACCAAGAGACCCAGTACTTC	many	TRBV6-1	TRBJ2-5	TRBD1
CSAGLGETQYF	TGCAGTGCCGGACTGGGCGAGACCCAGTACTTC	many	TRBV20-1	TRBJ2-5	-
CASGTLNQPQHF	TGTGCCAGCGGGACACTCAATCAGCCCCAGCATTTT	many	TRBV6-1	TRBJ1-5	-
CASSKDLISYEQYF	TGTGCCAGCAGCAAAGACTTAATTTCCTACGAGCAGTACTTC	many	TRBV11-2	TRBJ2-7	-
CASSTTLGGVDKGNTEAFF	TGTGCCAGCAGCACTACTCTCGGAGGTGTAGATAAGGGGAACACTGAAGCTTTCTTT	-	TRBV7-9	TRBJ1-1	-
CSVSARDIQETQYF	TGCAGCGTAAGCGCCCGGGACATCCAAGAGACCCAGTACTTC	-	TRBV29-1	TRBJ2-5	-
CASRLQGYEQFF	TGTGCCAGCAGGCTACAGGGTTACGAGCAGTTCTTC	many	TRBV28	TRBJ2-1	-
CSARDLAGADNEQFF	TGCAGTGCTAGAGATTTAGCGGGAGCTGACAATGAGCAGTTCTTC	-	TRBV20-1	TRBJ2-1	TRBD2
CASSLFGTGIEKLFF	TGTGCCAGCAGTTTATTTGGGACAGGGATTGAAAAACTGTTTTTT	-	TRBV28	TRBJ1-4	TRBD1
CASSLTALRNGGEQFF	TGTGCCAGCAGCTTAACGGCACTGAGGAACGGGGGTGAGCAGTTCTTC	many	TRBV7-8	TRBJ2-1	-
CASRLLAGVTDTQYF	TGTGCCAGCAGACTACTAGCGGGAGTCACAGATACGCAGTATTTT	many	TRBV2	TRBJ2-3	TRBD2
CATPWRGNTGELFF	TGTGCCACCCCGTGGCGGGGGAACACCGGGGAGCTGTTTTTT	-	TRBV12-3/TRBV12-4	TRBJ2-2	-
CASSAETKNIQYF	TGTGCCAGCTCCGCTGAGACGAAAAACATTCAGTACTTC	few	TRBV6-2/TRBV6-3	TRBJ2-4	-
CASGEQGAKTEAFF	TGCGCCAGCGGCGAACAGGGGGCCAAAACTGAAGCTTTCTTT	many	TRBV5-1	TRBJ1-1	TRBD1
CSARIDNTGRNTIYF	TGCAGTGCTAGGATAGACAACACCGGGAGGAACACCATATATTTT	many	TRBV20-1	TRBJ1-3	-
CASSLDRGNQPQHF	TGTGCCAGCAGCTTGGACCGGGGGAATCAGCCCCAGCATTTT	many	TRBV11-2	TRBJ1-5	-
CASSEVPGLGEKLFF	TGTGCCAGCAGTGAGGTGCCGGGCCTGGGTGAAAAACTGTTTTTT	-	TRBV27	TRBJ1-4	-
CASSQELNTNEQFF	TGTGCCAGCAGCCAAGAGCTAAATACCAATGAGCAGTTCTTC	few	TRBV4-2	TRBJ2-1	-
CASATATPLGAFF	TGTGCCAGCGCGACAGCCACTCCCCTTGGAGCTTTCTTT	many	TRBV28	TRBJ1-1	-
CASSLALSPQYF	TGTGCCAGCAGCTTAGCTCTGTCCCCGCAGTATTTT	few	TRBV7-2	TRBJ2-3	-
CATSTGGTDTQYF	TGTGCCACCAGCACGGGAGGCACAGATACGCAGTATTTT	-	TRBV24-1	TRBJ2-3	-
CASRPSGRNNEQFF	TGTGCCAGCAGACCCTCGGGACGAAACAATGAGCAGTTCTTC	-	TRBV11-2	TRBJ2-1	-
CASSSGVEKLFF	TGTGCCAGCAGTTCTGGGGTCGAAAAACTGTTTTTT	many	TRBV28	TRBJ1-4	-
CASSARVAHTGELFF	TGTGCCAGCAGTGCGAGAGTAGCTCACACCGGGGAGCTGTTTTTT	many	TRBV6-1	TRBJ2-2	-
CASSLRSAGGHEQFF	TGTGCCAGCAGTCTCCGTTCAGCGGGAGGGCATGAGCAGTTCTTC	-	TRBV7-2	TRBJ2-1	TRBD2
CASTPGGTNTGELFF	TGTGCCAGCACCCCAGGGGGAACGAACACCGGGGAGCTGTTTTTT	many	TRBV9	TRBJ2-2	TRBD1
CASRVEGGANTEAFF	TGTGCCAGCAGGGTCGAGGGGGGGGCGAACACTGAAGCTTTCTTT	many	TRBV7-9	TRBJ1-1	-
CSASSGGGSRGETQYF	TGCAGTGCTAGTAGCGGGGGAGGCTCTCGGGGGGAGACCCAGTACTTC	-	TRBV20-1	TRBJ2-5	TRBD2
CSAREWTGGPSNQPQHF	TGCAGTGCTAGAGAGTGGACAGGGGGCCCGAGCAATCAGCCCCAGCATTTT	many	TRBV20-1	TRBJ1-5	TRBD1